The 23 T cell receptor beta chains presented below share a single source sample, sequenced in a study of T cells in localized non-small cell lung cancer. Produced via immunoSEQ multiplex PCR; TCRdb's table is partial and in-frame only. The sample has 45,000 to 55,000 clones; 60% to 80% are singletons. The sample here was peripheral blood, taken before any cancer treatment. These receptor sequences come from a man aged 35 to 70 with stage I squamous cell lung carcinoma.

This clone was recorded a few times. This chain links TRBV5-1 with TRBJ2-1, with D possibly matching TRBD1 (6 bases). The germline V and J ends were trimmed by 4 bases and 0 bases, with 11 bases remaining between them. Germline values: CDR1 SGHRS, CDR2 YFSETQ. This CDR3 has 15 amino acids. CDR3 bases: TGCGCCAGCAGCGCCGGACAGATCTCCTACAATGAGCAGTTCTTC. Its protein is CASSAGQISYNEQFF.

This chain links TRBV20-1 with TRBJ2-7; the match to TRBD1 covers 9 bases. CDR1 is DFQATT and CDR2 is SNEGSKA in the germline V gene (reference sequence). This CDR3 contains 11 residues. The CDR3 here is CIAGQGNEQYF. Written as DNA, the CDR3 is TGCATTGCCGGACAGGGGAACGAGCAGTACTTC.

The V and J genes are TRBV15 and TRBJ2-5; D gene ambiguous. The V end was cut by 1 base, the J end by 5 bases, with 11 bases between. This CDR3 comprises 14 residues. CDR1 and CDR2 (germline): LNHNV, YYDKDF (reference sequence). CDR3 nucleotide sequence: TGTGCCACCAGCAGAGGCGGTTTGAGGGAGACCCAGTACTTC. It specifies CATSRGGLRETQYF.

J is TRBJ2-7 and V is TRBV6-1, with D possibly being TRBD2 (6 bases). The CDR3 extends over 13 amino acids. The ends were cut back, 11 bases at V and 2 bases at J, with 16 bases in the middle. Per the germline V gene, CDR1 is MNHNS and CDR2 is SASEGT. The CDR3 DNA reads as TGTGCCTCACAGGAGGGGAGGACCTACGAGCAGTACTTC. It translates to CASQEGRTYEQYF.

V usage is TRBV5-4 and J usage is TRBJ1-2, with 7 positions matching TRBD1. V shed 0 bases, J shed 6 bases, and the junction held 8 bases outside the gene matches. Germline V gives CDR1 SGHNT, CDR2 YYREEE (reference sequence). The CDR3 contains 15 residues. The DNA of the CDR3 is TGTGCCAGCAGCTTGGGAGACAGGGTGGGAGATGGCTACACCTTC. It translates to CASSLGDRVGDGYTF.

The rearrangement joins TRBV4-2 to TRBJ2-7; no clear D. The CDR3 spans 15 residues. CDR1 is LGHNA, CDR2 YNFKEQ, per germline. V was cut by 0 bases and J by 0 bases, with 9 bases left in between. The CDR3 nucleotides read TGTGCCAGCAGCCAAGATACCATGAGCTCCTACGAGCAGTACTTC. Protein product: CASSQDTMSSYEQYF.

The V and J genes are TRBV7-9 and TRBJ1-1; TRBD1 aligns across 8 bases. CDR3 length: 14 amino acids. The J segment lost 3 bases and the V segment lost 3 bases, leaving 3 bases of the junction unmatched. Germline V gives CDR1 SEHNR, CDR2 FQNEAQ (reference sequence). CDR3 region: CASSLQGADTEAFF. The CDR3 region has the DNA TGTGCCAGCAGCTTGCAGGGGGCGGACACTGAAGCTTTCTTT.

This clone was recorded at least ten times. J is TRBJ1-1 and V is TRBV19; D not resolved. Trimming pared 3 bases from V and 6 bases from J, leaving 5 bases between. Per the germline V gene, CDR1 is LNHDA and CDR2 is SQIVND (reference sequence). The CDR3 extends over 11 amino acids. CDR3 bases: TGTGCCAGTAGTATGCTCTCTGAAGCTTTCTTT. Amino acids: CASSMLSEAFF.

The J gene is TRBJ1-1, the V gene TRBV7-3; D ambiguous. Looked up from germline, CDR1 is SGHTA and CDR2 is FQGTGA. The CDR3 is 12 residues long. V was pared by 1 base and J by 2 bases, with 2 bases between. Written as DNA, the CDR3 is TGTGCCAGCAGCTTAAGCAACACTGAAGCTTTCTTT. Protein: CASSLSNTEAFF.

The CDR3 DNA reads TGTGCCAGCAGCTCAGACGGACAGGTCCCTTGGGGTGGCTACACCTTC. Its protein is CASSSDGQVPWGGYTF. The V and J genes are TRBV7-3 and TRBJ1-2, with 7 bases aligning to TRBD1. Germline V lookup: CDR1 SGHTA, CDR2 FQGTGA. J was trimmed by 7 bases and V by 4 bases; bases with no gene match: 15. The CDR3 spans 16 residues.

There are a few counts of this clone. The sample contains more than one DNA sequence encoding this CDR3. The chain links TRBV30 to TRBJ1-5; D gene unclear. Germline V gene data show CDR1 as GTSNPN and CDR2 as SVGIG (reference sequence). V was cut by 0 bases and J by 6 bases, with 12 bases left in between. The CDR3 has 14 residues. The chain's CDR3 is CAWSVLAGAQPQHF. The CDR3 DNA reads TGTGCCTGGAGTGTACTCGCCGGAGCTCAGCCCCAGCATTTT.

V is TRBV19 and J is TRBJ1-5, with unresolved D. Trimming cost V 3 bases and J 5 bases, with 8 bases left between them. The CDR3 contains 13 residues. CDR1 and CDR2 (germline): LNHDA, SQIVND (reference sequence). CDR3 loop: CASSIGIDQPQHF. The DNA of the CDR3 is TGTGCCAGTAGTATCGGAATAGATCAGCCCCAGCATTTT.

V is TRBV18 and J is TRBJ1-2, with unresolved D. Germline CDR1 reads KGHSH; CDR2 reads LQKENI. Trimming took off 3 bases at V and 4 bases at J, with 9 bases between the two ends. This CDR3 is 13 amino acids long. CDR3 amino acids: CASSPASFYGYTF. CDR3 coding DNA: TGTGCCAGCTCACCCGCGAGCTTCTATGGCTACACCTTC.

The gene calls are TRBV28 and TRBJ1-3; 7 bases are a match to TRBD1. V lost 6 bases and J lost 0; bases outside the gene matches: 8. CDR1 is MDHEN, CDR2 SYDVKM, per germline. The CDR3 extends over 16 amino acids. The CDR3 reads CASSLGTAISGNTIYF. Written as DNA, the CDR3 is TGTGCCAGCAGCCTCGGGACAGCGATCTCTGGAAACACCATATATTTT.

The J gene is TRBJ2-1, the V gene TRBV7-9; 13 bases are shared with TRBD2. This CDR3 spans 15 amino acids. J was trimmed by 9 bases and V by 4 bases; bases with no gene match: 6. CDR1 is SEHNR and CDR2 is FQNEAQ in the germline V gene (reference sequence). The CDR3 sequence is CASSYTSGGVIEQFF. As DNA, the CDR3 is TGTGCCAGCAGCTACACTAGCGGGGGGGTTATTGAGCAGTTCTTC.

The CDR3 protein is CASSKASTSGGPRLDNEQFF. In DNA, the CDR3 is TGTGCCAGCAGCAAAGCGAGTACTAGCGGGGGGCCCCGGTTGGACAATGAGCAGTTCTTC. V and J are TRBV21-1 and TRBJ2-1; TRBD2 reflects the table's D call only, with no check against the DNA. TRBV21-1 is listed as a pseudogene. This CDR3 comprises 20 residues.

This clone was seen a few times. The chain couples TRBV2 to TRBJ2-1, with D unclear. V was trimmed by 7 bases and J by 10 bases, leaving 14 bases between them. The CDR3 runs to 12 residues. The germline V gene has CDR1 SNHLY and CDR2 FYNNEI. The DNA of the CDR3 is TGTGCCAGCATGAGGTCGGGTGGGGAGCAGTTCTTC. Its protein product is CASMRSGGEQFF.

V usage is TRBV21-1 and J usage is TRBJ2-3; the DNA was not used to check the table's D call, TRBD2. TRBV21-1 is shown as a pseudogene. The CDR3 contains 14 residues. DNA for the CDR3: TGTGCCAGCAGCCCTACGGGAGGGCAAGGAACGCAGTATTTT. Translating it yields CASSPTGGQGTQYF.

CDR3 loop: CASSAGTANTGELFF. CDR3 nucleotide sequence: TGTGCCAGCAGTGCCGGGACGGCGAACACCGGGGAGCTGTTTTTT. The J gene is TRBJ2-2, the V gene TRBV6-4; D tentatively reads TRBD1 or TRBD2 (5 bases each). The CDR3 extends over 15 amino acids. Germline V lookup: CDR1 MRHNA, CDR2 SNTAGT. The V end lost 4 bases, the J end lost 0 bases, and 9 bases lay between the germline ends.

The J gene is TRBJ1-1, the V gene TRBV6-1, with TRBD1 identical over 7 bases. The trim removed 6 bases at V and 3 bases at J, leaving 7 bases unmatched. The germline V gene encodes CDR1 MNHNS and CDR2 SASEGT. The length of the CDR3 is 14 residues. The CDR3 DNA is TGTGCCAGCAGGTCACAGGGGATGGACACTGAAGCTTTCTTT. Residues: CASRSQGMDTEAFF.

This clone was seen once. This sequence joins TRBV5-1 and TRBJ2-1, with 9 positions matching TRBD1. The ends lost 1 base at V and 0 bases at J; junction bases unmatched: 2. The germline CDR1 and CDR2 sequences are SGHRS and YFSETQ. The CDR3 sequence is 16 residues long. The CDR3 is CASSLTTGGSYNEQFF. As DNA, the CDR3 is TGCGCCAGCAGCTTGACGACAGGGGGCTCCTACAATGAGCAGTTCTTC.

The CDR3 bases are TGTGCCAGCAGGGGACTAGCGGGGGAGTCCTCTACGCAGTATTTT. Its protein product is CASRGLAGESSTQYF. This chain uses TRBV6-5 with TRBJ2-3; 14 nucleotides agree with TRBD2. The ends lost 6 bases at V and 8 bases at J; junction bases unmatched: 7. Germline V gene sequence: CDR1 MNHEY, CDR2 SVGAGI. The CDR3 is made up of 15 amino acids.

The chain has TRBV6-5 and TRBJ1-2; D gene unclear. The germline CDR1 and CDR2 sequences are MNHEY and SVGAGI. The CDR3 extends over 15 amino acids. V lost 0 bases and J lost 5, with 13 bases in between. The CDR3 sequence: CASSYSSGLGYGYTF. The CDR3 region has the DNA TGTGCCAGCAGTTACTCCAGCGGCCTGGGGTATGGCTACACCTTC.